The clone carrying this T cell receptor beta chain was observed a handful of times. Its antigen is still unknown. Grafts had their tissue processed, releasing intraepithelial and lamina propria lymphocytes. This entry comes from a study of graft-versus-host responses after intestinal transplantation. Study-wide context: Anti-thymocyte globulin served as induction for all recipients, who then took tacrolimus and steroids for approximately three years.

Findings and limits, study-wide: GvH clones occurred in recipient marrow; some first appeared in ileum or blood. The highest levels of circulating GvH clones went along with early declines in HvG clones after transplant.

There are 16 residues in the CDR3. V was clipped by 1 base and J by 4 bases, with 11 bases between them. The germline V gene encodes CDR1 LGHNA and CDR2 YSLEER. Profiling relied on immunoSEQ multiplex PCR, and the TCRdb table lists in-frame clones only, not all of them. The data contain about 7,400 clones, approximately 71% of them seen just once; the ten biggest clones take up 4.5% to 5.5%. The receptor was derived from a human patient who received an intestinal transplant, so some T cells may come from the graft donor. Sequenced here: ileum tissue, sampled more than 50 days after transplant. The chain uses TRBV4-3 and TRBJ2-6; D call uncertain. DNA of the CDR3: TGCGCCAGCAGCCAAGCTCTCCAGGTGGGGGCCAACGTCCTGACTTTC. The encoded protein is CASSQALQVGANVLTF.